This paragraph covers one TCR beta chain sequence. These data are taken from a study of cytomegalovirus exposure and HLA in healthy donors. Study details: The roughly 100 million unique TCR beta sequences, from around 200 million T cells, were found by an earlier analysis.

The PCR used 60 Vbeta and 13 Jbeta primers. Measured with immunoSEQ multiplex PCR; TCRdb has only the in-frame clones, and not every one. The repertoire holds about 110,000 clones, 65% to 85% seen once, with over 0.2% in the top ten. The sample taken for sequencing was PBMCs. This TCR came from a man aged 50 to 60 in good health and CMV-seronegative.

The CDR3 loop is CSVAGGNQPQHF. CDR3 nucleotide sequence: TGCAGCGTCGCGGGGGGCAATCAGCCCCAGCATTTT. This rearrangement joins TRBV29-1 to TRBJ1-5; TRBD1 might be the D (5 bases). The length of the CDR3 is 12 residues. V shed 6 bases and J shed 2 bases, with 8 bases lying between them. Per germline, CDR1 SQVTM and CDR2 ANQGSEA.